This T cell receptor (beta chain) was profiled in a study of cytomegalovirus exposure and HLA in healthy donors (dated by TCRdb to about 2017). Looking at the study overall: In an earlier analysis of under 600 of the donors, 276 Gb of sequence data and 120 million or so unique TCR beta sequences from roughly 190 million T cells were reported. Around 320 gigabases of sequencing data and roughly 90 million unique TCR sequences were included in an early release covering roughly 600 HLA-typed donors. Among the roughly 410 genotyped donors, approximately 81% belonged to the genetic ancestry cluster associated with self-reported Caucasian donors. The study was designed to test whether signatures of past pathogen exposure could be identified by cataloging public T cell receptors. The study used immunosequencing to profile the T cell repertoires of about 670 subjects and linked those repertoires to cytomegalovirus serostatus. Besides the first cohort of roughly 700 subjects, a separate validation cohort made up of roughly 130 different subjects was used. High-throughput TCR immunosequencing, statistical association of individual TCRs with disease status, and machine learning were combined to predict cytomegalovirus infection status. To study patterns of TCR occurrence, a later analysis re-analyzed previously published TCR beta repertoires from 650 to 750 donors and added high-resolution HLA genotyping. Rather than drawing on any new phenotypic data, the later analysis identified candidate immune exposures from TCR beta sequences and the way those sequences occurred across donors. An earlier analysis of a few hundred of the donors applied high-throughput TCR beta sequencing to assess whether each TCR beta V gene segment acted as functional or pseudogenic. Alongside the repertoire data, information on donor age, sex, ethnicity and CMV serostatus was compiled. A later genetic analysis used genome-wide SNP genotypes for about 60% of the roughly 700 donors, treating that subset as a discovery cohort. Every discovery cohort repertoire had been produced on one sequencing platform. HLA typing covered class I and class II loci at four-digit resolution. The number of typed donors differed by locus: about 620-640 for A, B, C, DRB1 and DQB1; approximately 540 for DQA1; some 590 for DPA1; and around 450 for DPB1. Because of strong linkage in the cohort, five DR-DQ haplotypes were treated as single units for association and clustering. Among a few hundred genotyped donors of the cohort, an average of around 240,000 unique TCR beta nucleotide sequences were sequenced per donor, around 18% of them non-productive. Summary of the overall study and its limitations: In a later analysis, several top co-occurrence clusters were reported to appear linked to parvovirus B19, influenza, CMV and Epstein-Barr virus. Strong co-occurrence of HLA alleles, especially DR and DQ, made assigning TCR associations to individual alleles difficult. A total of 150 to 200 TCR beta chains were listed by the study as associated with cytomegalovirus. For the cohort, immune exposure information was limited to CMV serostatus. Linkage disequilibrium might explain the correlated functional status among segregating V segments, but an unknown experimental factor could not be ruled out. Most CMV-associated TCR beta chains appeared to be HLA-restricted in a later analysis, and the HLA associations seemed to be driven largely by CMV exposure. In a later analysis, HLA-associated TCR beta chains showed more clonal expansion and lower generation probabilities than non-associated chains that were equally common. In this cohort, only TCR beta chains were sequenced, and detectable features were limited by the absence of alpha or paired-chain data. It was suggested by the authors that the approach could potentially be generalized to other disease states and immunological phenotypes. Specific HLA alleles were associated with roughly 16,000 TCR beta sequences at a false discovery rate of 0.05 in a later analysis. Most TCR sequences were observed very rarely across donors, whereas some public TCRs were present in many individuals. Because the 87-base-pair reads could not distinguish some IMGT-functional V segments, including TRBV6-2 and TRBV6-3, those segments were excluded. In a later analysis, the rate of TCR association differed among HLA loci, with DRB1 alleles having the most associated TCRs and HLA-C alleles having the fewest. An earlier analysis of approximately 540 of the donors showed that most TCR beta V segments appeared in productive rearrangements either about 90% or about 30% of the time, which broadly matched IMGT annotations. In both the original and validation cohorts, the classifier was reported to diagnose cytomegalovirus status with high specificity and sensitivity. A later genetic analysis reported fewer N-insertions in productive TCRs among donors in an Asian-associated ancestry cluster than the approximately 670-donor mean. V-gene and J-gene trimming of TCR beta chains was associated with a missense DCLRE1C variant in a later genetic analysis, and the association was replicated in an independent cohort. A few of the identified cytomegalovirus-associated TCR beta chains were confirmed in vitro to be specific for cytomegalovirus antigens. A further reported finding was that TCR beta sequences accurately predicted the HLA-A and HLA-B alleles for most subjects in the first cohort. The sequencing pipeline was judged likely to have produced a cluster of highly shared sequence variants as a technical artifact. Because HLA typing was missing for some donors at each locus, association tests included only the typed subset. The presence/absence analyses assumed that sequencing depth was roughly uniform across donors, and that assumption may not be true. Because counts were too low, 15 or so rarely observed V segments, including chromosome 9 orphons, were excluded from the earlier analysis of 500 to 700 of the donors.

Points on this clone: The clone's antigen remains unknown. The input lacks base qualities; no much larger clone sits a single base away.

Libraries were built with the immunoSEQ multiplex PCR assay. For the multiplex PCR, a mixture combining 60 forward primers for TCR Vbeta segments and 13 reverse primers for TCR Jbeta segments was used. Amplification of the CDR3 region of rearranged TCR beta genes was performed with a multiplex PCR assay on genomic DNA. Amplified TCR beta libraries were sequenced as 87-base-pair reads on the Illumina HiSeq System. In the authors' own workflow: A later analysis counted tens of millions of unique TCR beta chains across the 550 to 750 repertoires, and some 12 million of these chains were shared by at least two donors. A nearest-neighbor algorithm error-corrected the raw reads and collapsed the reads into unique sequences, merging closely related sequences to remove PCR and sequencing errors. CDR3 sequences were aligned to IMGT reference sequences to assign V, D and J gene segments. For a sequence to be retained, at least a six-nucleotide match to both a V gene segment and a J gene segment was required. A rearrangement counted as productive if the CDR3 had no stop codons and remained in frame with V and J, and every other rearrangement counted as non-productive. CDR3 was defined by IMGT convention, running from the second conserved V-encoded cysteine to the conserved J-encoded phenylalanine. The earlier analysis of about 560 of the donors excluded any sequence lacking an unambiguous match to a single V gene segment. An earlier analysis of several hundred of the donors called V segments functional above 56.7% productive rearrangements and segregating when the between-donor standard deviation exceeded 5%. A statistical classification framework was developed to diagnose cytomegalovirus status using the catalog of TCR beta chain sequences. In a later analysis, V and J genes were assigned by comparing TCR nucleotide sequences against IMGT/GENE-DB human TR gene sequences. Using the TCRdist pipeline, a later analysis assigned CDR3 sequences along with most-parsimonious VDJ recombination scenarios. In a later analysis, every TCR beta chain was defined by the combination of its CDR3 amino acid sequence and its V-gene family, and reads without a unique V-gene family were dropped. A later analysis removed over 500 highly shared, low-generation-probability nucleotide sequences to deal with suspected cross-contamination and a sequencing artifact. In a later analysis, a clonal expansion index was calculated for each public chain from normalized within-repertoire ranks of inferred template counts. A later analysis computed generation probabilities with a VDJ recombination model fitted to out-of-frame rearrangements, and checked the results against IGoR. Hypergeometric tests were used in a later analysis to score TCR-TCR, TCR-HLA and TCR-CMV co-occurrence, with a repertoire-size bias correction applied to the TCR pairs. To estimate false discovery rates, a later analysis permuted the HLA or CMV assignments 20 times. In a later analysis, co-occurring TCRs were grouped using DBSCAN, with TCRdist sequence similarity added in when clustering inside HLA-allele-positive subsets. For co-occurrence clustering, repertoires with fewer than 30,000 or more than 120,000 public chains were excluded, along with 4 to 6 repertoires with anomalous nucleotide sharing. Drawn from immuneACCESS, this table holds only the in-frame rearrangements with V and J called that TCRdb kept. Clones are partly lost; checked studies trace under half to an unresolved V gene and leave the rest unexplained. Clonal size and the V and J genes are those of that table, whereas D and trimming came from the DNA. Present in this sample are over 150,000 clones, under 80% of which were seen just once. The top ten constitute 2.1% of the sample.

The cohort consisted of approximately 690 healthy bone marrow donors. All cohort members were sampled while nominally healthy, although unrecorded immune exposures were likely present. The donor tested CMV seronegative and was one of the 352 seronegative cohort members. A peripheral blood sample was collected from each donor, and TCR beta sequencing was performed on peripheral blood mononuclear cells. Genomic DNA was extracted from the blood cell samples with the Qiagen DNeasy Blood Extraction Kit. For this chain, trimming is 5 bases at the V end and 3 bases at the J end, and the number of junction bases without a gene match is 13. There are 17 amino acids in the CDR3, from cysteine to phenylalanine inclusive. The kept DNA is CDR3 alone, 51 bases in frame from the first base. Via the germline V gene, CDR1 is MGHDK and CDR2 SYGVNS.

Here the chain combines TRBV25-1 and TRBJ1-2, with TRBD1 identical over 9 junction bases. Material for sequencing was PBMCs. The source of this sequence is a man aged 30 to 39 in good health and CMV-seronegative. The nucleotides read TGTGCCAGCAGTCCCGAACTGGGACAGGGAGGTGACTATGGCTACACCTTC. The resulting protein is CASSPELGQGGDYGYTF.